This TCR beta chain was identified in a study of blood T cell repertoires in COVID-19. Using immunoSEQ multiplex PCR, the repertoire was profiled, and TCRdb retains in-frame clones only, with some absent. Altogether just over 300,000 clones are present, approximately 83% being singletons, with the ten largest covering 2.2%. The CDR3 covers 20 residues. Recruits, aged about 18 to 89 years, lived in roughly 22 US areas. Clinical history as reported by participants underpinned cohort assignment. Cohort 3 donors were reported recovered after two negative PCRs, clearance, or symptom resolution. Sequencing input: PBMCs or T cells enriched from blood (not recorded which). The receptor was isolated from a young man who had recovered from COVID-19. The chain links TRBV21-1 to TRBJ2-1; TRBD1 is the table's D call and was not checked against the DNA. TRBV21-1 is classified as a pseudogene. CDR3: CASSIPVSDRALTNYNEQFF. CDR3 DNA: TGTGCCAGCAGCATTCCGGTTTCTGACAGGGCTCTCACAAATTACAATGAGCAGTTCTTC.